The next 26 T cell receptor beta chains were all read from a single sample in a study of radiation and T cells in renal cell carcinoma. Specified time point: blood 4 weeks post-SBRT, at nephrectomy. Treatment reported: 15 Gy SBRT to primary tumor, nephrectomy 4 weeks later. Here immunoSEQ multiplex PCR was the method, and the copy in TCRdb shows in-frame clones only, minus some. This sample has about 83,000 clones; approximately 87% occur once, and the top ten carry about 2.4%. Sequencing was performed on blood, taken from a patient whose treatment included radiotherapy and nephrectomy. These TCRs come from a woman aged 55-69 years with renal cell carcinoma.

V is TRBV19 and J is TRBJ1-1, with D possibly being TRBD1 (6 bases). V was shortened by 7 bases and J by 7 bases, with 19 bases between the two germline ends. There are 14 residues in the CDR3. Looked up from germline, CDR1 is LNHDA and CDR2 is SQIVND (reference sequence). CDR3 sequence (DNA): TGTGCCAGTACCTCCCCATCCAGACAGGATGAAGCTTTCTTT. Residues: CASTSPSRQDEAFF.

The chain uses TRBV2 and TRBJ1-2; TRBD1 matches at 11 bases. V dropped 6 bases and J dropped 7; count of bases not matched to a gene: 7. This CDR3 has 14 residues. Germline-derived CDR1 and CDR2 are SNHLY and FYNNEI. The CDR3 DNA sequence: TGTGCCAGCAGGGGGACAGGGGGTATTTCTGGCTACACCTTC. The encoded protein is CASRGTGGISGYTF.

The J gene is TRBJ2-7, the V gene TRBV6-5; D tentatively reads TRBD1 or TRBD2 (5 bases each). Trimming stripped 5 bases from V and 1 base from J, with 12 bases between. This CDR3 has 14 amino acids. Germline V gene data show CDR1 as MNHEY and CDR2 as SVGAGI. The DNA for the CDR3 is TGTGCCAGCAGTCAATGGGACGTGTCCTACGAGCAGTACTTC. It codes for CASSQWDVSYEQYF.

The chain uses TRBV6-5 and TRBJ1-1; D gene ambiguous. The V and J ends lost 7 bases and 0 bases respectively, with 9 bases between them. The CDR3 sequence is 13 residues long. CDR1 MNHEY and CDR2 SVGAGI come from the germline V gene. DNA for the CDR3: TGTGCCAGCACGGGGATCATGAACACTGAAGCTTTCTTT. Its translation is CASTGIMNTEAFF.

This chain joins TRBV10-3 and TRBJ2-7; D is unresolved. With 0 bases removed from V and 7 bases from J, the gap between germline ends came to 13 bases. CDR1 ENHRY and CDR2 SYGVKD come from the germline V gene. CDR3 length equals 14 residues. The CDR3 here is CAISESETWGEQYF. The CDR3 DNA reads as TGTGCCATCAGTGAGTCCGAAACCTGGGGAGAGCAGTACTTC.

The chain links TRBV2 to TRBJ1-2, with unresolved D. CDR3 size: 13 residues. Germline values: CDR1 SNHLY, CDR2 FYNNEI. V was shortened by 2 bases and J by 6 bases, with 10 bases between the two germline ends. In DNA, the CDR3 is TGTGCCAGCAGTGAATTGCCGCCGGATGGCTACACCTTC. Encoded protein: CASSELPPDGYTF.

The chain carries TRBV19 and TRBJ1-5, with 7 nucleotides matching TRBD1. This CDR3 is 15 amino acids long. The junction had 4 bases not matched to a gene; V was cut back by 1 base and J by 4 bases. CDR1 is LNHDA and CDR2 is SQIVND in the germline V gene (reference sequence). CDR3 in DNA: TGTGCCAGTAGTATAGGGCAGGGGGGGAATCAGCCCCAGCATTTT. It codes for CASSIGQGGNQPQHF.

The V call is TRBV7-3, the J call TRBJ2-2; the D is unclear. Germline V gene lookup returns CDR1 SGHTA and CDR2 FQGTGA. V was cut by 0 bases and J by 5 bases, with 4 bases left in between. The CDR3 runs 13 residues. In nucleotides, the CDR3 is TGTGCCAGCAGCTTAACCCTTACCGGGGAGCTGTTTTTT. It specifies CASSLTLTGELFF.

This chain connects TRBV5-1 to TRBJ1-2; D gene unclear. The CDR3 has 15 amino acids. Per germline, CDR1 SGHRS and CDR2 YFSETQ. Trimming left V 0 bases short and J 0 bases short, with 9 bases between. The CDR3 spells CASSLGGSSNYGYTF. In nucleotides, the CDR3 is TGCGCCAGCAGCTTGGGGGGTTCGTCTAACTATGGCTACACCTTC.

The chain joins TRBV5-6 to TRBJ2-3; 14 bases are a match to TRBD2. Germline values: CDR1 SGHDT, CDR2 YYEEEE. J gave up 2 bases and V 4 bases, and 9 bases lay outside the gene matches. The CDR3 spans 18 residues. This CDR3 reads CASSAGLAGARFTDTQYF. The CDR3, as DNA: TGTGCCAGCAGCGCGGGACTAGCGGGGGCTCGATTCACAGATACGCAGTATTTT.

The rearrangement joins TRBV6-6 to TRBJ2-1; 15 positions match TRBD2. The CDR3 extends over 16 amino acids. V lost 4 bases, J lost 5 bases, and 3 bases stayed unmatched. Germline values: CDR1 MNHNY, CDR2 SVGAGI (reference sequence). The CDR3 bases are TGTGCCAGCAGTTCCGGACTAGCGGGGGGGCACAATGAGCAGTTCTTC. Translated, it gives CASSSGLAGGHNEQFF.

This clone was seen more than once but under ten times. V and J are TRBV4-3 and TRBJ1-5, with D unresolved. CDR3 length equals 14 residues. V was cut by 4 bases and J by 0 bases, with 7 bases left in between. Germline CDR1 is LGHNA and CDR2 is YSLEER. CDR3 region: CASSLGHSNQPQHF. As DNA, the CDR3 is TGCGCCAGCAGCCTGGGCCATAGCAATCAGCCCCAGCATTTT.

This chain connects TRBV21-1 to TRBJ1-5. TRBV21-1 is assigned pseudogene status. The CDR3 contains 15 residues. Here the CDR3 reads CASSKNAGGNQPQHF. The CDR3 DNA follows: TGTGCCAGCAGCAAAAATGCGGGAGGGAATCAGCCCCAGCATTTT.

This sequence joins TRBV19 and TRBJ2-1, with 7 nucleotides matching TRBD2. CDR3 size: 14 residues. V gave up 4 bases and J gave up 3 bases; unmatched junction bases: 3. Germline lookup yields CDR1 LNHDA and CDR2 SQIVND (reference sequence). CDR3 coding DNA: TGTGCCAGTAGTAAAGGACTAGACTACAATGAGCAGTTCTTC. Its translation: CASSKGLDYNEQFF.

This clone was seen more than once but under ten times. The chain couples TRBV5-6 to TRBJ2-1; 9 bases map to TRBD1. Germline V gives CDR1 SGHDT, CDR2 YYEEEE. The junction had 4 bases not matched to a gene; V was cut back by 3 bases and J by 6 bases. This CDR3 has 14 amino acids. CDR3 nucleotide sequence: TGTGCCAGCAGCTCGATGACAGGGGGCAATGAGCAGTTCTTC. It yields the protein CASSSMTGGNEQFF.

A few counts support this clone. This sample includes further DNA sequences coding for the same CDR3. The chain has TRBV5-1 and TRBJ2-1; the match to TRBD1 covers 7 bases. Germline trimming cut 4 bases from V and 10 bases from J; bases unmatched to any gene: 17. The CDR3 runs to 16 residues. CDR1 SGHRS and CDR2 YFSETQ come from the germline V gene. The chain's CDR3 is CASSGTDWTDGMEQFF. In DNA form, the CDR3 reads TGCGCCAGCAGCGGGACAGATTGGACTGATGGAATGGAGCAGTTCTTC.

This chain uses TRBV28 with TRBJ1-2, with D uncertain. V lost 5 bases to trimming and J lost 4 bases, with 11 bases between them. The CDR3 runs 13 residues. Germline assignment: CDR1 MDHEN and CDR2 SYDVKM. In nucleotides, the CDR3 is TGTGCCAGCAGTCGAACAGCGCGCTATGGCTACACCTTC. Residues: CASSRTARYGYTF.

The CDR3: CASRAGLAGVYEQYF. In DNA, the CDR3 is TGCGCCAGCAGGGCGGGACTAGCGGGAGTTTACGAGCAGTACTTC. The chain is built from TRBV5-1 and TRBJ2-7; 14 nucleotides line up with TRBD2. CDR1 SGHRS and CDR2 YFSETQ come from the germline V gene. Trimming removed 5 bases from V and 4 bases from J; junction bases left unmatched: 5. This CDR3 region has 15 residues.

This chain joins TRBV7-2 and TRBJ2-2; no reliable D call. Germline CDR1 is SGHTA and CDR2 is FQGNSA. This CDR3 is built from 14 residues. V gave up 5 bases and J gave up 5 bases, with 12 bases separating them. As DNA, the CDR3 is TGTGCCAGCAGCGCCATGAGGTCTACCGGGGAGCTGTTTTTT. Protein: CASSAMRSTGELFF.

This sequence joins TRBV10-2 and TRBJ1-6; tentatively, D is TRBD1 (5 bases). The length of the CDR3 is 13 residues. Germline lookup yields CDR1 WSHSY and CDR2 SAAADI. The V gene lost 10 bases and the J gene lost 7 bases, with 14 bases spanning the gap. The CDR3 is CATLTAANSPLHF. The CDR3 region has the DNA TGCGCCACCTTGACAGCGGCAAATTCACCCCTCCACTTT.

This chain connects TRBV29-1 to TRBJ2-6, with D possibly being TRBD1 (8 bases). Germline lookup yields CDR1 SQVTM and CDR2 ANQGSEA. V shed 6 bases and J shed 2 bases, with 17 bases lying between them. This CDR3 contains 16 residues. The CDR3 DNA follows: TGCAGCGTCGGAGGACAGGGAGGGGCTGGGGCCAACGTCCTGACTTTC. Its translation: CSVGGQGGAGANVLTF.

This sequence joins TRBV4-1 and TRBJ2-7; 9 bases are a match to TRBD1. The germline V gene has CDR1 MGHRA and CDR2 YSYEKL. This CDR3 is 16 amino acids long. The J segment lost 7 bases and the V segment lost 0 bases, leaving 10 bases of the junction unmatched. The CDR3 nucleotides read TGCGCCAGCAGCCAAGACGGGGGACAGGGTTCATGGGAGCAGTACTTC. Translating it yields CASSQDGGQGSWEQYF.

This chain links TRBV6-4 with TRBJ2-1; 10 positions agree with TRBD2. The CDR3 has 16 amino acids. Germline-derived CDR1 and CDR2 are MRHNA and SNTAGT. The J segment lost 5 bases and the V segment lost 7 bases, leaving 11 bases of the junction unmatched. CDR3 sequence reads: CASKPSGGMGNNEQFF. CDR3 nucleotides: TGTGCCAGCAAACCTAGCGGGGGAATGGGCAACAATGAGCAGTTCTTC.

In this sample, this clone turned up a few times. The DNA of the CDR3 is TGCGCCAGCAGTGCCGGGATACTCCTGAGCTCCTATAATTCACCCCTCCACTTT. Amino acids: CASSAGILLSSYNSPLHF. The V gene is TRBV10-2, the J gene TRBJ1-6; D gene ambiguous. The CDR3 is 18 residues long. The V and J ends lost 4 bases and 0 bases respectively, with 16 bases between them. The germline CDR1 and CDR2 sequences are WSHSY and SAAADI.

The rearrangement links TRBV7-9 to TRBJ1-2; TRBD1 matches 7 bases. Germline V gives CDR1 SEHNR, CDR2 FQNEAQ (reference sequence). This CDR3 has 14 amino acids. The junction had 13 bases not matched to a gene; V was cut back by 7 bases and J by 8 bases. The CDR3 protein is CASTKMGQSGGYTF. Here the CDR3 DNA reads TGTGCCAGCACCAAGATGGGACAGTCGGGGGGCTACACCTTC.

The chain is built from TRBV18 and TRBJ2-3, with D perhaps TRBD2 (5 bases). Germline-derived CDR1 and CDR2 are KGHSH and LQKENI. The CDR3 runs 16 residues. The V end was cut by 5 bases, the J end by 1 base, with 16 bases between. The CDR3 DNA sequence: TGTGCCAGCTCATCACGTCGGGGTTCGGGCACAGATACGCAGTATTTT. Encoded protein: CASSSRRGSGTDTQYF.